The 21 T cell receptor beta chains given below trace back to one sample, sequenced in a study of shared clonotypes between healthy human individuals. Clones were read by immunoSEQ multiplex PCR, and TCRdb kept only the in-frame ones, dropping some. Altogether under 2,500,000 clones are present, roughly 95% being singletons, with the ten largest covering about 0.13%. Material: naive CD4+ T cells sorted from blood. Subset denoted: CD45RA+ positively selected. These receptors were obtained from a man aged 18 to 30 in good health.

Of note for this clone: One junction end does not reproduce the germline sequence, and a read error may be involved. This rearrangement joins TRBV7-2 to TRBJ2-1, with TRBD2 as a possible D gene (5 bases). The germline gives CDR1 SGHTA, CDR2 FQGNSA. This CDR3 has 16 amino acids. CDR3 coding DNA: TGTGCCAGCAGCTTATCCTTCCCCTCTGGGAGCGGACCAAAGGTCTTC. Its translation is CASSLSFPSGSGPKVF. Looking up the rest from reference TRBV7-2 and TRBJ2-1 gives the full variable domain: GAGVSQSPSNKVTEKGKDVELRCDPISGHTALYWYRQSLGQGLEFLIYFQGNSAPDKSGLPSDRFSAERTGGSVSTLTIQRTQQEDSAVYLCASSLSFPSGSGPKVFGPGTRLTVL.

The genes are TRBV28 and TRBJ2-1, with TRBD1 identical over 9 bases. The length of the CDR3 is 14 residues. J was trimmed by 7 bases and V by 8 bases; bases with no gene match: 9. Germline V gene lookup returns CDR1 MDHEN and CDR2 SYDVKM. The CDR3 region has the DNA TGTGCCAGCTTAGGACAGGGGAGGAGGAATGAGCAGTTCTTC. This gives the protein CASLGQGRRNEQFF. Full variable domain (missing parts from reference TRBV28 and TRBJ2-1): DVKVTQSSRYLVKRTGEKVFLECVQDMDHENMFWYRQDPGLGLRLIYFSYDVKMKEKGDIPEGYSVSREKKERFSLILESASTNQTSMYLCASLGQGRRNEQFFGPGTRLTVL.

The chain links TRBV5-4 to TRBJ1-1, with D tentatively TRBD1 (6 bases). The CDR3 extends over 15 amino acids. Germline assignment: CDR1 SGHNT and CDR2 YYREEE (reference sequence). V lost 4 bases and J 1 base, leaving 14 bases between the germline ends. In DNA form, the CDR3 reads TGTGCCAGCAGCGCGGGAATGACAGGGAACACTGAAGCTTTCTTT. Translating it yields CASSAGMTGNTEAFF.

The CDR3 DNA reads TGTGCCATCCTAAGGGCAGATACGCAGTATTTT. Amino acid sequence: CAILRADTQYF. The V and J genes are TRBV10-3 and TRBJ2-3; D is ambiguous. The CDR3 has 11 amino acids. In germline, CDR1 is ENHRY, CDR2 SYGVKD. V lost 8 bases to trimming and J lost 4 bases, with 7 bases between them.

The V call is TRBV10-2, the J call TRBJ2-7; the D gene is possibly TRBD2 (6 bases). V gave up 7 bases and J gave up 6 bases, with 16 bases separating them. Germline values: CDR1 WSHSY, CDR2 SAAADI. The length of the CDR3 is 13 residues. The CDR3 bases are TGCGCCAGCACCACGGGACTCCATTCCGAGCAGTACTTC. Amino acid sequence: CASTTGLHSEQYF.

The chain carries TRBV6-4 and TRBJ2-5, with D possibly being TRBD2 (5 bases). Germline V gene sequence: CDR1 MRHNA, CDR2 SNTAGT. CDR3 length: 15 amino acids. Trimming took 2 bases from V and 5 from J, leaving 15 bases between them. The CDR3 nucleotides are TGTGCCAGCAGTGACGCGCGCGGGCGCCCGGAGACCCAGTACTTC. Residues: CASSDARGRPETQYF.

The chain has TRBV5-1 and TRBJ1-6; a possible D gene is TRBD1 (5 bases). V gave up 0 bases and J gave up 7 bases, with 8 bases separating them. This CDR3 is built from 14 residues. The V gene's germline CDR1 is SGHRS and CDR2 YFSETQ. Here the CDR3 reads CASSLDGANSPLHF. CDR3 nucleotides: TGCGCCAGCAGCTTGGACGGGGCGAATTCACCCCTCCACTTT.

The chain uses TRBV7-8 and TRBJ1-2, with D hard to call. In germline, CDR1 is SGHVS, CDR2 FQNEAQ. The CDR3 spans 14 residues. With 0 bases removed from V and 8 bases from J, the gap between germline ends came to 13 bases. CDR3 bases: TGTGCCAGCAGCTTAGCGCGTGGGGTTGGAGGCTACACCTTC. This codes for CASSLARGVGGYTF. Together with reference TRBV7-8 and TRBJ1-2, the CDR3 gives the full variable domain: GAGVSQSPRYKVAKRGQDVALRCDPISGHVSLFWYQQALGQGPEFLTYFQNEAQLDKSGLPSDRFFAERPEGSVSTLKIQRTQQEDSAVYLCASSLARGVGGYTFGSGTRLTVV.

Comment on this clone: One junction end disagrees with the germline gene, perhaps due to a read error. Other DNA variants within this sample encode the same CDR3. The V call is TRBV18, the J call TRBJ2-3, with no clear D. The CDR3 runs 14 residues. Germline V gives CDR1 KGHSH, CDR2 LQKENI. The CDR3: CASSPPTNTDTQYF. The CDR3 DNA reads TGTGCCAGCTCGCCACCCACGAACACAGATACGCAGTATTTT.

Remarks on this clone: Distinct nucleotide sequences in the sample also encode this CDR3. The rearrangement joins TRBV5-1 to TRBJ2-3; 7 nucleotides match TRBD1. Unmatched junction bases numbered 2, after V lost 0 bases and J lost 1 base. CDR3 length: 15 residues. Germline V lookup: CDR1 SGHRS, CDR2 YFSETQ. DNA for the CDR3: TGCGCCAGCAGCTTGGACAGGGGAGGCACAGATACGCAGTATTTT. Amino acids: CASSLDRGGTDTQYF.

A remark on this clone: This sample also contains other DNA sequences that code for the same CDR3. The chain joins TRBV29-1 to TRBJ2-3, with D tentatively TRBD1 (5 bases). The CDR3 contains 12 residues. Per germline, CDR1 SQVTM and CDR2 ANQGSEA. V was trimmed by 2 bases and J by 4 bases, leaving 7 bases between them. The DNA of the CDR3 is TGCAGCGTTGAAAAGGGGCCAGATACGCAGTATTTT. Residues: CSVEKGPDTQYF.

About this clone itself: The sample carries other DNA sequences with the same CDR3. The rearrangement uses TRBV5-1 and TRBJ2-1; 13 bases are a match to TRBD2. The V gene end was trimmed by 3 bases and the J gene end by 7 bases; junction bases not matched to a gene: 1. The CDR3 runs 14 residues. CDR1 is SGHRS and CDR2 is YFSETQ in the germline V gene. CDR3 coding DNA: TGCGCCAGCAGCTCGGGACTAGCGGGGAATGAGCAGTTCTTC. This gives the protein CASSSGLAGNEQFF.

The chain uses TRBV7-4 and TRBJ2-4; 10 positions agree with TRBD1. Germline CDR1 SGHVT, CDR2 SQSDAQ. The CDR3 sequence is 18 residues long. V lost 0 bases and J lost 2; bases outside the gene matches: 7. CDR3 nucleotide sequence: TGTGCCAGCAGCTTAGCGAATGGGACAGGGGATACCAAAAACATTCAGTACTTC. It specifies CASSLANGTGDTKNIQYF.

This clone was seen just once. The chain recombines TRBV7-9 with TRBJ2-5; TRBD1 matches at 8 bases. Germline CDR1 is SEHNR and CDR2 is FQNEAQ (reference sequence). This CDR3 contains 14 residues. Trimming cost V 4 bases and J 1 base; bases outside gene matches: 2. Here the CDR3 reads CASSSGQVQETQYF. The CDR3 DNA is TGTGCCAGCAGCTCGGGACAGGTCCAAGAGACCCAGTACTTC.

This clone has just one count. The genes are TRBV7-9 and TRBJ2-5; D could derive from TRBD1 or TRBD2 (5 bases each). The CDR3 has 15 residues. Deletions cut 7 bases from V and 2 bases from J, with 17 bases between. Germline values: CDR1 SEHNR, CDR2 FQNEAQ (reference sequence). The chain's CDR3 is CASTKGPTTQETQYF. In DNA form, the CDR3 reads TGTGCCAGCACCAAGGGACCTACAACACAAGAGACCCAGTACTTC. The variable domain in full, with the rest retrieved from reference TRBV7-9 and TRBJ2-5, is DTGVSQNPRHKITKRGQNVTFRCDPISEHNRLYWYRQTLGQGPEFLTYFQNEAQLEKSRLLSDRFSAERPKGSFSTLEIQRTEQGDSAMYLCASTKGPTTQETQYFGPGTRLLVL.

On this clone itself: Other DNA sequences in the sample encode the same CDR3. The rearrangement uses TRBV9 and TRBJ1-2, with TRBD1 as a possible D gene (5 bases). The CDR3 has 12 residues. V lost 0 bases to trimming and J lost 7 bases, with 7 bases between them. CDR1 is SGDLS, CDR2 YYNGEE, per germline. In DNA form, the CDR3 reads TGTGCCAGCAGCGTAGAGGGGCGTGGCTACACCTTC. It encodes CASSVEGRGYTF. The full variable domain, in which reference TRBV9 and TRBJ1-2 provide the parts outside the CDR3, is DSGVTQTPKHLITATGQRVTLRCSPRSGDLSVYWYQQSLDQGLQFLIQYYNGEERAKGNILERFSAQQFPDLHSELNLSSLELGDSALYFCASSVEGRGYTFGSGTRLTVV.

The chain joins TRBV19 to TRBJ1-4; D possibly corresponds to TRBD1 (5 bases). The CDR3 is 14 residues long. CDR1 is LNHDA, CDR2 SQIVND, per germline (reference sequence). The V and J ends lost 5 bases and 7 bases respectively, with 14 bases between them. The CDR3, as DNA: TGTGCCAGTAGTGTCCGGGACGGCACTGAAAAACTGTTTTTT. Translation gives CASSVRDGTEKLFF.

This chain joins TRBV5-1 and TRBJ1-1; D possibly corresponds to TRBD1 (5 bases). The germline V gene encodes CDR1 SGHRS and CDR2 YFSETQ. Trimming pared 2 bases from V and 10 bases from J, leaving 15 bases between. CDR3 length: 13 residues. CDR3 amino acids: CASSFLGEVGAFF. CDR3 DNA sequence: TGCGCCAGCAGCTTTTTGGGGGAGGTAGGAGCTTTCTTT.

The chain combines TRBV27 with TRBJ1-6; TRBD1 matches at 7 bases. This CDR3 contains 14 residues. Germline V CDR1 and CDR2: MNHEY, SMNVEV (reference sequence). Germline trimming cut 6 bases from V and 7 bases from J; bases unmatched to any gene: 6. CDR3 protein: CASSWDSQNSPLHF. In DNA, the CDR3 is TGTGCCAGCAGCTGGGACAGCCAGAATTCACCCCTCCACTTT.

This clone appeared once. V and J are TRBV4-1 and TRBJ2-3; 14 bases agree with TRBD2. Germline V lookup: CDR1 MGHRA, CDR2 YSYEKL. This CDR3 has 18 amino acids. V lost 1 base and J lost 6; bases outside the gene matches: 9. This chain's CDR3 is CASSQGLTSGGARDTQYF. As DNA, the CDR3 is TGCGCCAGCAGCCAAGGTCTGACTAGCGGGGGGGCCAGGGATACGCAGTATTTT.

The chain links TRBV5-1 to TRBJ1-1; a possible D gene is TRBD1 (5 bases). Trimming shortened V by 0 bases and J by 3 bases, and 12 bases separated the two germline ends. The CDR3 contains 15 residues. CDR1 is SGHRS, CDR2 YFSETQ, per germline. CDR3 DNA sequence: TGCGCCAGCAGCTTGGCCGGGGACGGATACACTGAAGCTTTCTTT. As protein: CASSLAGDGYTEAFF.